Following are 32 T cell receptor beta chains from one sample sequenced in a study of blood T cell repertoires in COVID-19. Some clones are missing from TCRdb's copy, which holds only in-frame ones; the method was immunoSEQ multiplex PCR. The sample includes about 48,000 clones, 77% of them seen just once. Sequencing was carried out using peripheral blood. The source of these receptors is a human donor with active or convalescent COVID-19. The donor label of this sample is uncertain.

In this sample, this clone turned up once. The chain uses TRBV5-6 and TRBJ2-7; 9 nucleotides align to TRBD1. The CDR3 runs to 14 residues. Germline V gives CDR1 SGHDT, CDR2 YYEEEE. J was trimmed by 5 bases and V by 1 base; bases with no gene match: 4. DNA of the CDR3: TGTGCCAGCAGCTTGACTGGGACAGGGAACGAGCAGTACTTC. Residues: CASSLTGTGNEQYF.

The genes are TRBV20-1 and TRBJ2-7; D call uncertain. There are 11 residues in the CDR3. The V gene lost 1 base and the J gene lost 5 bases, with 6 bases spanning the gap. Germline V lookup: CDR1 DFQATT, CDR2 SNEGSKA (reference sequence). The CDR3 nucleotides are TGCAGTGCTAGAGCAGGCCACGAGCAGTACTTC. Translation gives CSARAGHEQYF.

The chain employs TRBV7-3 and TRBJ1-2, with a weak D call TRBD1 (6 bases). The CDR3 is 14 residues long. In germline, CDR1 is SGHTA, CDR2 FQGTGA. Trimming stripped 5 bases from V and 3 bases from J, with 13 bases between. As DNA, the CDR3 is TGTGCCAGCAGCCCCGGCGGGGGCGACTATGGCTACACCTTC. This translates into CASSPGGGDYGYTF.

The CDR3 is CASSVDPGSNQPQHF. CDR3 in DNA: TGTGCCAGCAGCGTAGATCCGGGGAGCAATCAGCCCCAGCATTTT. The rearrangement joins TRBV9 to TRBJ1-5, with D hard to call. There are 15 residues in the CDR3. Germline V lookup: CDR1 SGDLS, CDR2 YYNGEE. Between the trimmed V and J ends, which lost 0 bases and 1 base, there was a span of 8 bases.

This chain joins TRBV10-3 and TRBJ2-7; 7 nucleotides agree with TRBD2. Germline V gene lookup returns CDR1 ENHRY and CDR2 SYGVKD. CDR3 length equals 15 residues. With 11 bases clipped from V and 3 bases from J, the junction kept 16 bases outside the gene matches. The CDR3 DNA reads TGTGCCGCGCGGGGAGCTAGCGGAAAAAACTACGAGCAGTACTTC. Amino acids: CAARGASGKNYEQYF.

The CDR3 is CAWARQVIRETQYF. For the CDR3, the DNA is TGTGCCTGGGCCCGACAGGTAATTCGGGAGACCCAGTACTTC. This sequence joins TRBV30 and TRBJ2-5, with D maybe TRBD1 (6 bases). V was shortened by 5 bases and J by 5 bases, with 18 bases between the two germline ends. The CDR3 spans 14 residues. CDR1 is GTSNPN, CDR2 SVGIG, per germline (reference sequence).

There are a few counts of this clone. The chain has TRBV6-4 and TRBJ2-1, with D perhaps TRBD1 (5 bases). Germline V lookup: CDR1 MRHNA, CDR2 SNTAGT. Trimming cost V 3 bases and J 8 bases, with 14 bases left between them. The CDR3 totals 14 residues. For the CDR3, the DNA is TGTGCCAGCAGTGAGGACATGCTTGGGGATGAGCAGTTCTTC. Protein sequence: CASSEDMLGDEQFF.

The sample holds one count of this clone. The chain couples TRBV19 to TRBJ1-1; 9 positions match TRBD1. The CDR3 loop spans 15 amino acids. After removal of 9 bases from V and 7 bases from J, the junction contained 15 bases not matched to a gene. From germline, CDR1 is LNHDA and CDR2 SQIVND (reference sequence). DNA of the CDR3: TGTGCCAGCAGGTTCTACGGACAGGGGAAAGATGAAGCTTTCTTT. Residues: CASRFYGQGKDEAFF.

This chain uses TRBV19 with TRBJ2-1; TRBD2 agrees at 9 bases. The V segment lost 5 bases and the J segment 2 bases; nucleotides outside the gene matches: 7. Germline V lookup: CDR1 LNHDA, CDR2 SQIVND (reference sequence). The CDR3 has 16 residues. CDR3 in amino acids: CASSWREGGAYNEQFF. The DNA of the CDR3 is TGTGCCAGTAGTTGGCGGGAGGGAGGCGCCTACAATGAGCAGTTCTTC.

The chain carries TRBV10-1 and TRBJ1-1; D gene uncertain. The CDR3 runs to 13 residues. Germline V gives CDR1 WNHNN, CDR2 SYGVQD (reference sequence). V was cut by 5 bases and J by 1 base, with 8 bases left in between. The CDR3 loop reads CASSTTENTEAFF. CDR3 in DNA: TGCGCCAGCAGTACCACAGAGAACACTGAAGCTTTCTTT.

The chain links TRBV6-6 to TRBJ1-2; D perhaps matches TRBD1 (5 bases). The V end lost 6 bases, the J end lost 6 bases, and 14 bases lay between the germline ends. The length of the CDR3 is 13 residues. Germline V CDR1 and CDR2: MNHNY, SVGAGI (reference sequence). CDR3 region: CASSSTRVNGYTF. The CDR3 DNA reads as TGTGCCAGCAGCTCGACCAGGGTAAATGGCTACACCTTC.

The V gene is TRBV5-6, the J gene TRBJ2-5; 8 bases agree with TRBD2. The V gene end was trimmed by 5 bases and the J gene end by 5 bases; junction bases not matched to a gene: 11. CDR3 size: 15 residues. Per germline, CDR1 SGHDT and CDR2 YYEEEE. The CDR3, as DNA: TGTGCCAGCAGACCCGTAGCGGGAAATTGGGAGACCCAGTACTTC. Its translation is CASRPVAGNWETQYF. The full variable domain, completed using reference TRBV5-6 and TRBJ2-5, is DAGVTQSPTHLIKTRGQQVTLRCSPKSGHDTVSWYQQALGQGPQFIFQYYEEEERQRGNFPDRFSGHQFPNYSSELNVNALLLGDSALYLCASRPVAGNWETQYFGPGTRLLVL.

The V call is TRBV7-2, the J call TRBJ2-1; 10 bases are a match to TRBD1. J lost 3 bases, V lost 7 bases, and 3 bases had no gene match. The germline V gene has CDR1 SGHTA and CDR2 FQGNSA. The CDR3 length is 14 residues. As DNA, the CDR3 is TGTGCCAGCAAGGGGACAGGGGTCTACAATGAGCAGTTCTTC. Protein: CASKGTGVYNEQFF.

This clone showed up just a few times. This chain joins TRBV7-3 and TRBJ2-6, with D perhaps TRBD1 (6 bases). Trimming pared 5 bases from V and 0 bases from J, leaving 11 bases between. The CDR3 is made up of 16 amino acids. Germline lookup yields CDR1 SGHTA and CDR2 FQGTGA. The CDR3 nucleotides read TGTGCCAGCAGCCTGGGACAATTCTCTGGGGCCAACGTCCTGACTTTC. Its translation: CASSLGQFSGANVLTF.

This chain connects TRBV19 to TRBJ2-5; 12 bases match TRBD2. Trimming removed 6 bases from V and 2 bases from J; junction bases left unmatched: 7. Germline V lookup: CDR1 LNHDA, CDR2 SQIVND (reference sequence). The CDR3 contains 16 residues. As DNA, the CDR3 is TGTGCCAGTAGCGACCTAGCGGGAGGGCTACAAGAGACCCAGTACTTC. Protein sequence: CASSDLAGGLQETQYF.

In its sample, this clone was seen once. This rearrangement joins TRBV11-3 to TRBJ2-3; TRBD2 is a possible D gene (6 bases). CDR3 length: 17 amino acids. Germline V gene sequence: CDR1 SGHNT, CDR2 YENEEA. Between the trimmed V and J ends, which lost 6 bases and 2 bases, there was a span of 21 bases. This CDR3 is CASRPTPGRGVTDTQYF. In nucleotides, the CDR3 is TGTGCCAGCAGACCCACGCCCGGGCGCGGGGTCACAGATACGCAGTATTTT.

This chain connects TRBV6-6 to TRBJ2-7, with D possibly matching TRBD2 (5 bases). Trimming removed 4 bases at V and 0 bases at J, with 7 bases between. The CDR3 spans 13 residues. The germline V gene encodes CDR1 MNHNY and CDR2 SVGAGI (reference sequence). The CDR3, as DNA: TGTGCCAGCAGTTTCCGGGACTCCTACGAGCAGTACTTC. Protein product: CASSFRDSYEQYF.

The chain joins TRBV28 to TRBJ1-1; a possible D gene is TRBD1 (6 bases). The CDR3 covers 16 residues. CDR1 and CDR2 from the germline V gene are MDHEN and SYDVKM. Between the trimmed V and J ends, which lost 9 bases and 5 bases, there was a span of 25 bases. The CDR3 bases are TGTGCCAGTACCTCAGAGGGTCAGGGGCGGAGGACTGAAGCTTTCTTT. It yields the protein CASTSEGQGRRTEAFF.

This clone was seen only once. CDR3 sequence: CASSPEPGAGANVLTF. CDR3 nucleotide sequence: TGTGCCAGCAGCCCCGAGCCAGGGGCAGGGGCCAACGTCCTGACTTTC. This chain joins TRBV5-5 and TRBJ2-6; a possible D gene is TRBD1 (6 bases). V lost 4 bases and J 4 bases, leaving 15 bases between the germline ends. Germline assignment: CDR1 SGHKS and CDR2 YYEKEE (reference sequence). This CDR3 has 16 amino acids. Drawing the rest from reference TRBV5-5 and TRBJ2-6, the complete variable domain is DAGVTQSPTHLIKTRGQQVTLRCSPISGHKSVSWYQQVLGQGPQFIFQYYEKEERGRGNFPDRFSARQFPNYSSELNVNALLLGDSALYLCASSPEPGAGANVLTFGAGSRLTVL.

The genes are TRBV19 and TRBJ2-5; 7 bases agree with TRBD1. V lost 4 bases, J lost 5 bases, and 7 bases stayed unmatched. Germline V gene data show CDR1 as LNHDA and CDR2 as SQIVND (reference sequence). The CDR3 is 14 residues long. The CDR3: CASSRQGIRETQYF. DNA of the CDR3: TGTGCCAGTAGTAGACAGGGCATACGGGAGACCCAGTACTTC.

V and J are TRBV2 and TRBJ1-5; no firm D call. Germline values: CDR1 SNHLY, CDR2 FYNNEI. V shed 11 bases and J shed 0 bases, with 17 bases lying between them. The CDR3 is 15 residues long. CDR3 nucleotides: TGTGCCTGCGCTTCGAGGGCTTATAGCAATCAGCCCCAGCATTTT. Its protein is CACASRAYSNQPQHF.

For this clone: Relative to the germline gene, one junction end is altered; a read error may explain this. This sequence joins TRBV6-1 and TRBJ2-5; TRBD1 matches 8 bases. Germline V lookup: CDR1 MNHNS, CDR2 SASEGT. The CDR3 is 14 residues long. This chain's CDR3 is CASSEGTGQETQYF. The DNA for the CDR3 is TGTGCCAGCAGCGAAGGGACAGGACAAGAGACCCAGTACTTC.

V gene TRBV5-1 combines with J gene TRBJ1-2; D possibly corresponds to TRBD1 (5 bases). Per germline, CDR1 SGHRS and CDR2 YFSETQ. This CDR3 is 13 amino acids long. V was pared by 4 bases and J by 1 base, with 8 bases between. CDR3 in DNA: TGCGCCAGCAGCGTCGACAGTAACTATGGCTACACCTTC. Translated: CASSVDSNYGYTF.

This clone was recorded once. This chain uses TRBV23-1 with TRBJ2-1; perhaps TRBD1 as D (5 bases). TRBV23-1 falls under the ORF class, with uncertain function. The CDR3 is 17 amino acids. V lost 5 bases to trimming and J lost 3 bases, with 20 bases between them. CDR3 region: CASSLQGQVLGYNEQFF. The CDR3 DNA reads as TGCGCCAGCAGTTTACAAGGACAAGTCCTAGGCTACAATGAGCAGTTCTTC.

Written as DNA, the CDR3 is TGTGCCAGCAGAGCTCCGGGACTAGCGGGAGGGCCGAGGGATACGCAGTATTTT. It encodes CASRAPGLAGGPRDTQYF. The gene calls are TRBV7-2 and TRBJ2-3; 16 nucleotides align to TRBD2. Trimming cost V 6 bases and J 6 bases; bases outside gene matches: 12. The CDR3 is 18 amino acids. Germline V gene data show CDR1 as SGHTA and CDR2 as FQGNSA.

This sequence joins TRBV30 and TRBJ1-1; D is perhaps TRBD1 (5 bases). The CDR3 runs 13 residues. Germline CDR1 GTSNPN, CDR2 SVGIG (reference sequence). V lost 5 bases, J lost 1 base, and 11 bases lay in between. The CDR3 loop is CAWADTANTEAFF. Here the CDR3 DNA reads TGTGCCTGGGCGGACACGGCGAACACTGAAGCTTTCTTT.

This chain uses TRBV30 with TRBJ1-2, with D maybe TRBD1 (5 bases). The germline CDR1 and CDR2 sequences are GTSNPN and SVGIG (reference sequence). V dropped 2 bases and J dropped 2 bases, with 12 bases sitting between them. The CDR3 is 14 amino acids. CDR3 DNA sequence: TGTGCCTGGAGTTCAAGGGGTGGGAACTATGGCTACACCTTC. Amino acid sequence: CAWSSRGGNYGYTF.

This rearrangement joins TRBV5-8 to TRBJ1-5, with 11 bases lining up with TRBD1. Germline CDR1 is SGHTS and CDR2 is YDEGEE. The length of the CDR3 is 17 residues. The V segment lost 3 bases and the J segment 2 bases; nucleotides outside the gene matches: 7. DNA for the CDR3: TGTGCCAGCAGCTCTGATCTGGGACAGGGGGGCAATCAGCCCCAGCATTTT. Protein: CASSSDLGQGGNQPQHF.

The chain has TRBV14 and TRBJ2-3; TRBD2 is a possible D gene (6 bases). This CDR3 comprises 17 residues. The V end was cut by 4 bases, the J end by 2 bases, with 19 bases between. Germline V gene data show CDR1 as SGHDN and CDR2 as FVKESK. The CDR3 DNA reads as TGTGCCAGCAGCCGGGTTCCGGGACTGCAACTCACAGATACGCAGTATTTT. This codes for CASSRVPGLQLTDTQYF.

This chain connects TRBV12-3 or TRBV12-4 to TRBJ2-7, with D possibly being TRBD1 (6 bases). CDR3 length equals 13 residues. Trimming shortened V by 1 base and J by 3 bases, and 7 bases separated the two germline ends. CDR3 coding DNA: TGTGCCAGCAGTTTAGGGGACATCTACGAGCAGTACTTC. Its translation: CASSLGDIYEQYF.

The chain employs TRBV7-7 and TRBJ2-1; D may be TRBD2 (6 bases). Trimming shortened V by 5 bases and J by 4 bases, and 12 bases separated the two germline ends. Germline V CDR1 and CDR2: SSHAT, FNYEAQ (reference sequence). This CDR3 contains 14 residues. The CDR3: CASSPGTRYNEQFF. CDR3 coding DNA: TGTGCCAGCAGCCCCGGGACTCGATACAATGAGCAGTTCTTC.

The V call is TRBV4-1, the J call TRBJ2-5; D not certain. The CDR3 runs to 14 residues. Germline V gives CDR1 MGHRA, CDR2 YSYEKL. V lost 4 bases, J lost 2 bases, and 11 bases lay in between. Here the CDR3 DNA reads TGCGCCAGCAGCCCCCCAACGGGTCAAGAGACCCAGTACTTC. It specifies CASSPPTGQETQYF.